Following are 12 T cell receptor beta chains from one sample sequenced in a study of shared clonotypes between healthy human individuals. Only in-frame clones appear in the TCRdb table, and some are missing; sequencing was by immunoSEQ multiplex PCR. The table lists 2.5 million or so clones, approximately 94% of them singletons, with over 0.12% in the top ten. Sample: naive CD4+ T cells sorted from blood. Subset described: CD45RA+ positively selected. The receptor set was obtained from a man younger than 30 in good health.

The chain joins TRBV5-1 to TRBJ1-1; a possible D gene is TRBD1 (6 bases). Germline values: CDR1 SGHRS, CDR2 YFSETQ. The CDR3 covers 14 residues. Trimming cost V 2 bases and J 4 bases, with 12 bases left between them. CDR3 region: CASSFFDRTTEAFF. The CDR3 DNA is TGCGCCAGCAGCTTCTTTGACAGGACCACTGAAGCTTTCTTT.

The V and J genes are TRBV19 and TRBJ1-5; 8 bases line up with TRBD1. Germline lookup yields CDR1 LNHDA and CDR2 SQIVND (reference sequence). With V trimmed by 5 bases and J by 0 bases, 12 bases remained unmatched. The CDR3 consists of 18 residues. CDR3 sequence reads: CASSSGQGTGLSNQPQHF. CDR3 sequence (DNA): TGTGCCAGTAGTTCCGGACAGGGTACAGGGCTTAGCAATCAGCCCCAGCATTTT.

The genes are TRBV5-1 and TRBJ2-5; D might be TRBD2 (7 bases). Trimming took 2 bases from V and 5 from J, leaving 13 bases between them. The germline V gene encodes CDR1 SGHRS and CDR2 YFSETQ. This CDR3 spans 14 amino acids. CDR3 in DNA: TGCGCCAGCAGCTTCGGGGGGCCGTTGGAGACCCAGTACTTC. Amino acid sequence: CASSFGGPLETQYF.

Here the CDR3 DNA reads TGTGCCAGCAGTTTAAACAACGTTCAGCCCCAGCATTTT. Translated, it gives CASSLNNVQPQHF. The V gene is TRBV27, the J gene TRBJ1-5, with unresolved D. This CDR3 has 13 residues. The V end lost 2 bases, the J end lost 6 bases, and 8 bases lay between the germline ends. Germline V CDR1 and CDR2: MNHEY, SMNVEV (reference sequence).

Note on this clone: The identical CDR3 is also encoded by other nucleotide sequences in the sample. V and J are TRBV5-1 and TRBJ2-3; a possible D gene is TRBD2 (6 bases). CDR1 SGHRS and CDR2 YFSETQ come from the germline V gene. This CDR3 is built from 15 residues. Trimming stripped 0 bases from V and 1 base from J, with 9 bases between. The chain's CDR3 is CASSLEGGGTDTQYF. In DNA, the CDR3 is TGCGCCAGCAGCTTGGAGGGAGGCGGCACAGATACGCAGTATTTT.

V usage is TRBV28 and J usage is TRBJ2-4; D remains unclear. V gave up 3 bases and J gave up 2 bases, with 2 bases separating them. Germline V lookup: CDR1 MDHEN, CDR2 SYDVKM. The CDR3 is 12 residues long. CDR3 nucleotide sequence: TGTGCCAGCAGTTTGACCAAAAACATTCAGTACTTC. This sequence encodes CASSLTKNIQYF.

The genes are TRBV5-1 and TRBJ1-4; perhaps TRBD1 as D (5 bases). The CDR3 extends over 18 amino acids. V lost 4 bases and J lost 0, with 19 bases in between. Germline V gene sequence: CDR1 SGHRS, CDR2 YFSETQ. The CDR3 nucleotides are TGCGCCAGCAGCCAAGGGGATTGGGGGGAGGCAACTAATGAAAAACTGTTTTTT. This sequence encodes CASSQGDWGEATNEKLFF.

This chain links TRBV10-3 with TRBJ2-1, with a weak D call TRBD2 (5 bases). Per the germline V gene, CDR1 is ENHRY and CDR2 is SYGVKD. The CDR3 is made up of 15 amino acids. Trimming pared 3 bases from V and 3 bases from J, leaving 12 bases between. The CDR3 DNA reads TGTGCCATCAGTGAAGGCGGGTCTATCTACAATGAGCAGTTCTTC. Translation gives CAISEGGSIYNEQFF.

CDR3 sequence: CASSYRGLAWTGELFF. CDR3 coding DNA: TGTGCCAGCAGTTACCGCGGACTAGCATGGACCGGGGAGCTGTTTTTT. V usage is TRBV27 and J usage is TRBJ2-2, with 8 bases aligning to TRBD2. This CDR3 is built from 16 residues. V shed 4 bases and J 5 bases; nucleotides not matched to a gene: 9. Per germline, CDR1 MNHEY and CDR2 SMNVEV (reference sequence).

The chain carries TRBV6-6 and TRBJ1-1; no clear D. CDR1 and CDR2 (germline): MNHNY, SVGAGI (reference sequence). The germline V and J ends were trimmed by 8 bases and 4 bases, with 14 bases remaining between them. The CDR3 runs to 13 residues. CDR3 bases: TGTGCCAGCTTCCGGAGAATGGGCACTGAAGCTTTCTTT. Protein product: CASFRRMGTEAFF.

The J gene is TRBJ1-1, the V gene TRBV2, with 7 bases that match TRBD1. V dropped 8 bases and J dropped 6; count of bases not matched to a gene: 9. Germline lookup yields CDR1 SNHLY and CDR2 FYNNEI. CDR3 length: 13 residues. The CDR3 loop reads CASGTWTGAEAFF. The DNA of the CDR3 is TGTGCCAGCGGAACATGGACAGGCGCTGAAGCTTTCTTT.

The chain employs TRBV11-2 and TRBJ2-2; D is undetermined. This CDR3 contains 14 residues. Per the germline V gene, CDR1 is SGHAT and CDR2 is FQNNGV. Trimming stripped 5 bases from V and 0 bases from J, with 7 bases between. CDR3 loop: CASSPPPNTGELFF. CDR3 nucleotides: TGTGCCAGCAGCCCACCCCCGAACACCGGGGAGCTGTTTTTT.